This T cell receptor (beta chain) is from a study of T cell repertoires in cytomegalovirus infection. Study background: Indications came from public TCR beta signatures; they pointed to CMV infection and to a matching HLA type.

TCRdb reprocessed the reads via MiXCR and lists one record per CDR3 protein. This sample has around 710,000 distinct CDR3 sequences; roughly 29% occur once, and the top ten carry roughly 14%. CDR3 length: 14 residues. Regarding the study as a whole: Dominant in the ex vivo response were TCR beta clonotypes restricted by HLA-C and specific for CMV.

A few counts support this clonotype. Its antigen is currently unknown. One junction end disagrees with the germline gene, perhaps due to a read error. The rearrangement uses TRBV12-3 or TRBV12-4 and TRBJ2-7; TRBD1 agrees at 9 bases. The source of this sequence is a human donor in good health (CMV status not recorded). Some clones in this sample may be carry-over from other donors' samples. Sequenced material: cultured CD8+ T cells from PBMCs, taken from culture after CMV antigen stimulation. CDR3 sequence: CASRLGTGYYEQYF. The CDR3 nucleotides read TGTGCCAGCAGATTAGGGACAGGGTACTACGAGCAGTACTTC.